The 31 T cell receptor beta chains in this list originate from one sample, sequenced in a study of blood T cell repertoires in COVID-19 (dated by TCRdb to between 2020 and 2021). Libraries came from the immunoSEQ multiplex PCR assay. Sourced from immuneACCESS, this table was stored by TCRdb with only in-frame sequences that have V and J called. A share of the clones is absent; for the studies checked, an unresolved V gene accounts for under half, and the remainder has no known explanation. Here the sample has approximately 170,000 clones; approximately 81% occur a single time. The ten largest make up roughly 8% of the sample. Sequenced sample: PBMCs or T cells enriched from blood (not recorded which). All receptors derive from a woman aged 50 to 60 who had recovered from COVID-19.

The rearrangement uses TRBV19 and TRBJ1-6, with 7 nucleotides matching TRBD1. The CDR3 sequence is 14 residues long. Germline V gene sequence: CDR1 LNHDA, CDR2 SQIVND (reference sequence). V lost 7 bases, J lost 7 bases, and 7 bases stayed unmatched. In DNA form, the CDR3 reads TGTGCCAGTAAGGTGACAGGGATCAATTCACCCCTCCACTTT. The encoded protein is CASKVTGINSPLHF. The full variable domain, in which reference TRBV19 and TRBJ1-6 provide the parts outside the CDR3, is DGGITQSPKYLFRKEGQNVTLSCEQNLNHDAMYWYRQDPGQGLRLIYYSQIVNDFQKGDIAEGYSVSREKKESFPLTVTSAQKNPTAFYLCASKVTGINSPLHFGNGTRLTVT.

DNA of the CDR3: TGTGCCAGCAGCAGACCACAGGGGAACTATGGCTACACCTTC. It is translated as CASSRPQGNYGYTF. The rearrangement uses TRBV7-2 and TRBJ1-2; 7 nucleotides match TRBD1. V shed 5 bases, J shed 2 bases, and the junction held 5 bases outside the gene matches. Per germline, CDR1 SGHTA and CDR2 FQGNSA. CDR3 length: 14 amino acids.

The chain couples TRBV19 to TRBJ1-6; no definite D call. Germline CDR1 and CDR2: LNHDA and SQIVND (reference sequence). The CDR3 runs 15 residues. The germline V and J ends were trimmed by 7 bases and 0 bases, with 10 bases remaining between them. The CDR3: CASIPRSSYNSPLHF. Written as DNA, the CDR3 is TGTGCCAGTATTCCCCGGAGCTCCTATAATTCACCCCTCCACTTT. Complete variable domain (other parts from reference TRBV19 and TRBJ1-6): DGGITQSPKYLFRKEGQNVTLSCEQNLNHDAMYWYRQDPGQGLRLIYYSQIVNDFQKGDIAEGYSVSREKKESFPLTVTSAQKNPTAFYLCASIPRSSYNSPLHFGNGTRLTVT.

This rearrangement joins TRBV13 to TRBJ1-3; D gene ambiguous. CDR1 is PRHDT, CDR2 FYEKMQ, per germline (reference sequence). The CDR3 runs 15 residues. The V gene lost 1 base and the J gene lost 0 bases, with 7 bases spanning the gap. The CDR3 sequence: CASSLVGGSGNTIYF. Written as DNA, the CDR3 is TGTGCCAGCAGCTTAGTCGGTGGCTCTGGAAACACCATATATTTT.

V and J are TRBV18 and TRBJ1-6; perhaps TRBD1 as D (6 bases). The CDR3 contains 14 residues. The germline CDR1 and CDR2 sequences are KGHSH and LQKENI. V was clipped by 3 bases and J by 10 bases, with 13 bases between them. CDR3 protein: CASSPIGGESPLHF. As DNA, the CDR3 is TGTGCCAGCTCACCGATAGGGGGAGAATCACCCCTCCACTTT. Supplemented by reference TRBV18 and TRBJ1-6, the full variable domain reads NAGVMQNPRHLVRRRGQEARLRCSPMKGHSHVYWYRQLPEEGLKFMVYLQKENIIDESGMPKERFSAEFPKEGPSILRIQQVVRGDSAAYFCASSPIGGESPLHFGNGTRLTVT.

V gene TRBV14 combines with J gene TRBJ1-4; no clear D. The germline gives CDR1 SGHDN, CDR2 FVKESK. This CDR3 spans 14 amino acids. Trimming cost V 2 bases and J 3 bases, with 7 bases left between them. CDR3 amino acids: CASSQSLANEKLFF. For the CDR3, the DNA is TGTGCCAGCAGCCAATCACTGGCTAATGAAAAACTGTTTTTT.

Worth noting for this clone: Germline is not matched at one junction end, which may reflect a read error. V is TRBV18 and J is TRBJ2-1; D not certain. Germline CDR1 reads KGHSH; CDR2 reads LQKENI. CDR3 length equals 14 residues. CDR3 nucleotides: TGTGCCAGCTCACCACCAGCCTCCAACAATGAGCAGTTCTTC. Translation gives CASSPPASNNEQFF. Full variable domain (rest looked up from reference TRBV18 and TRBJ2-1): NAGVMQNPRHLVRRRGQEARLRCSPMKGHSHVYWYRQLPEEGLKFMVYLQKENIIDESGMPKERFSAEFPKEGPSILRIQQVVRGDSAAYFCASSPPASNNEQFFGPGTRLTVL.

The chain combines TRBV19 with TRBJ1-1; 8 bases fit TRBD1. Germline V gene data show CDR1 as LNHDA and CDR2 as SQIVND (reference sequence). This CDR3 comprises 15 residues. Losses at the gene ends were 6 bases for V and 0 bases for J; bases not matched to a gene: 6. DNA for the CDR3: TGTGCCAGTAGCCCGGGGACAGGACTGAACACTGAAGCTTTCTTT. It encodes CASSPGTGLNTEAFF.

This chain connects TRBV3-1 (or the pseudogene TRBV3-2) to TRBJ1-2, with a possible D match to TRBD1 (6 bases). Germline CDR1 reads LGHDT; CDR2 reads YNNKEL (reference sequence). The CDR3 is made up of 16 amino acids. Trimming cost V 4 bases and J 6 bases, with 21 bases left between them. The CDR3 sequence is CASSLQVIQGSNGYTF. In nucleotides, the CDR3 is TGTGCCAGCAGCCTTCAAGTCATTCAGGGGAGCAATGGCTACACCTTC.

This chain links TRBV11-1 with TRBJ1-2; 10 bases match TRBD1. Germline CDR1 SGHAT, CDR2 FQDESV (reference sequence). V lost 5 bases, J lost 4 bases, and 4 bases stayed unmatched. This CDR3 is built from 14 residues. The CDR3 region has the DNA TGTGCCAGCAGCCTGGGACAGGGGATCTATGGCTACACCTTC. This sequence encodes CASSLGQGIYGYTF.

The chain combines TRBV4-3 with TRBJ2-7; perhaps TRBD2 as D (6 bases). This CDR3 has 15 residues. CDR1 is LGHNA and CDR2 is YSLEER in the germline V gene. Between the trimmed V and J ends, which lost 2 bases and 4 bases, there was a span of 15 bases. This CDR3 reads CASSQIPGGAYEQYF. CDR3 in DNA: TGCGCCAGCAGCCAAATTCCTGGCGGGGCGTACGAGCAGTACTTC.

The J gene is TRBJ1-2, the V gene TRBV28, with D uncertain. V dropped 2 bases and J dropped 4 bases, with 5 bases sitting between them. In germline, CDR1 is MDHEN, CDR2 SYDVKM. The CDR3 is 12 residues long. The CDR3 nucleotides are TGTGCCAGCAGTTTACCTCGCTATGGCTACACCTTC. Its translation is CASSLPRYGYTF.

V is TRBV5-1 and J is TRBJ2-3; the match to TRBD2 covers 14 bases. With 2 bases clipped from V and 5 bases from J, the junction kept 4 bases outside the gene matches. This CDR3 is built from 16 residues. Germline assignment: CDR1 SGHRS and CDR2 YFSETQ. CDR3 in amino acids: CASSFLTSGGEDTQYF. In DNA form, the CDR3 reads TGCGCCAGCAGCTTTCTGACTAGCGGGGGGGAAGATACGCAGTATTTT.

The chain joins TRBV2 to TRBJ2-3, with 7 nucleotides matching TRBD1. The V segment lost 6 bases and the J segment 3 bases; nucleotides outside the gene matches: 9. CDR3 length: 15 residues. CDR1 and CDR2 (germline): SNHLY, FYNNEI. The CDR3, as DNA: TGTGCCAGCAGCCCTAGACAGGGTGGGACAGATACGCAGTATTTT. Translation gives CASSPRQGGTDTQYF. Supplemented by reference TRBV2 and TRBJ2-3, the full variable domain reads EPEVTQTPSHQVTQMGQEVILRCVPISNHLYFYWYRQILGQKVEFLVSFYNNEISEKSEIFDDQFSVERPDGSNFTLKIRSTKLEDSAMYFCASSPRQGGTDTQYFGPGTRLTVL.

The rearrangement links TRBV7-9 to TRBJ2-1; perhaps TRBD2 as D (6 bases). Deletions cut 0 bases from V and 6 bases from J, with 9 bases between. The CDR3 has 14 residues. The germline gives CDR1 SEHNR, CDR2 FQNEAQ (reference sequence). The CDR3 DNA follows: TGTGCCAGCAGCTTAGCGCTAGCGATCAATGAGCAGTTCTTC. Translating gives CASSLALAINEQFF.

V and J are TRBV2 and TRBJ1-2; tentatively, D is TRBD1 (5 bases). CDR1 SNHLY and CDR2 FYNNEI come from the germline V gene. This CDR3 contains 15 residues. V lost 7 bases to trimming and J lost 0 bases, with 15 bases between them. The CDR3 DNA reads TGTGCCAGCATGAGAGAGACAGCCGCTAACTATGGCTACACCTTC. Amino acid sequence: CASMRETAANYGYTF.

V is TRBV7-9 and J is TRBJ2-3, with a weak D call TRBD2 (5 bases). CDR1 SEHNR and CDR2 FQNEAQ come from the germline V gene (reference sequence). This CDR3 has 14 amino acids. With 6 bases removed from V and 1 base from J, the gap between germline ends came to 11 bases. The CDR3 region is CASRPLGGTDTQYF. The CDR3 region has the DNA TGTGCCAGCAGGCCACTCGGGGGCACAGATACGCAGTATTTT.

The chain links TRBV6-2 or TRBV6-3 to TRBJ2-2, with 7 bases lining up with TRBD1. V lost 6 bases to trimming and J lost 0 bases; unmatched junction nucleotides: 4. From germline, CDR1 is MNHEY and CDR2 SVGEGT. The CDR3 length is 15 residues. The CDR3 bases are TGTGCCAGCAGCAGACAGGGAGCGAACACCGGGGAGCTGTTTTTT. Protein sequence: CASSRQGANTGELFF.

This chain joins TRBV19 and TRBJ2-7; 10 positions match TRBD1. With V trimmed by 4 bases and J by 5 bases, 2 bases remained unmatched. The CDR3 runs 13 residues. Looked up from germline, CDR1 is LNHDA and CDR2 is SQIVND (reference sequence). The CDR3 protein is CASSRDRGDEQYF. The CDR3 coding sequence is TGTGCCAGTAGTAGGGACAGGGGCGACGAGCAGTACTTC. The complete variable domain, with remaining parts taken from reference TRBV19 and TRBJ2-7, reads DGGITQSPKYLFRKEGQNVTLSCEQNLNHDAMYWYRQDPGQGLRLIYYSQIVNDFQKGDIAEGYSVSREKKESFPLTVTSAQKNPTAFYLCASSRDRGDEQYFGPGTRLTVT.

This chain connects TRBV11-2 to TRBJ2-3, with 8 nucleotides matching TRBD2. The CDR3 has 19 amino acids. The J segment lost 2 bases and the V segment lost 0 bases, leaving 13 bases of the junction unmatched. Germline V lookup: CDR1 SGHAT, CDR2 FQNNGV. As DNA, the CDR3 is TGTGCCAGCAGCTTAGATTCGGCGGGGGGCGGGAGGTCCACAGATACGCAGTATTTT. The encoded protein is CASSLDSAGGGRSTDTQYF.

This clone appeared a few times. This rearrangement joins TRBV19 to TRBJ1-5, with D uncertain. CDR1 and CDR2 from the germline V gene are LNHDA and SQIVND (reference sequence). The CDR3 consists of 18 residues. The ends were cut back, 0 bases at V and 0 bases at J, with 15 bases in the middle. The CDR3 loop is CASSIDKGGLNSNQPQHF. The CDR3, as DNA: TGTGCCAGTAGTATAGATAAGGGAGGATTAAATAGCAATCAGCCCCAGCATTTT.

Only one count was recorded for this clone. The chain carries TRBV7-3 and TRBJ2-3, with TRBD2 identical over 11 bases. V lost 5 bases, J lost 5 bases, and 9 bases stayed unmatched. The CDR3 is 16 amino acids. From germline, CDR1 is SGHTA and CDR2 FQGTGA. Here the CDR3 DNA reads TGTGCCAGCAGCCTCCGTAGCGGGGGGGCCAAAGATACGCAGTATTTT. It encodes CASSLRSGGAKDTQYF.

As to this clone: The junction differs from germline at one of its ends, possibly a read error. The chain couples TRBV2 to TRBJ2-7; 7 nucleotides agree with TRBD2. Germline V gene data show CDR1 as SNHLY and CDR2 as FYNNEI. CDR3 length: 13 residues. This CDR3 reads CASSLTREGSDVF. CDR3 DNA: TGTGCCAGCAGCCTCACGAGGGAGGGAAGTGATGTCTTC. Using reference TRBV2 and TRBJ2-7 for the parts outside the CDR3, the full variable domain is EPEVTQTPSHQVTQMGQEVILRCVPISNHLYFYWYRQILGQKVEFLVSFYNNEISEKSEIFDDQFSVERPDGSNFTLKIRSTKLEDSAMYFCASSLTREGSDVFGPGTRLTVT.

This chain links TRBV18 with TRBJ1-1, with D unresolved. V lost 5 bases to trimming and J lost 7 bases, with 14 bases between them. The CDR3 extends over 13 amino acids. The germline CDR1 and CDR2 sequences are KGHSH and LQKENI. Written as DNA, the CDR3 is TGTGCCAGCTCAATAGACGCACCGGGTGAAGCTTTCTTT. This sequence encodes CASSIDAPGEAFF.

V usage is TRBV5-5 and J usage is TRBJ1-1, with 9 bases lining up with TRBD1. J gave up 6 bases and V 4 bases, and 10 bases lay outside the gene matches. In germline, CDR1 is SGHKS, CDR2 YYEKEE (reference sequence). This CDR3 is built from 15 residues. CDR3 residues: CASSRRTGESAEAFF. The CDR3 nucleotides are TGTGCCAGCAGCCGACGGACAGGGGAATCCGCTGAAGCTTTCTTT.

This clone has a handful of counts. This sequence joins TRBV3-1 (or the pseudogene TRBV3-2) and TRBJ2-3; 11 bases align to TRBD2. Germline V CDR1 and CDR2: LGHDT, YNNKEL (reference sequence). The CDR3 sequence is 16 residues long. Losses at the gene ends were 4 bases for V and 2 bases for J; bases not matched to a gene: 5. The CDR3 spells CASSPGTSGFTDTQYF. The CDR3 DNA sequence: TGTGCCAGCAGCCCCGGGACTAGCGGTTTCACAGATACGCAGTATTTT.

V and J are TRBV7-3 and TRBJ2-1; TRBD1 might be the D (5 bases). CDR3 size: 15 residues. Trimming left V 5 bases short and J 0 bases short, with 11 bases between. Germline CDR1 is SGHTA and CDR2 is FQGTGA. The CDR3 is CASSPQGASYNEQFF. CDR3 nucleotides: TGTGCCAGCAGCCCTCAAGGGGCCTCCTACAATGAGCAGTTCTTC.

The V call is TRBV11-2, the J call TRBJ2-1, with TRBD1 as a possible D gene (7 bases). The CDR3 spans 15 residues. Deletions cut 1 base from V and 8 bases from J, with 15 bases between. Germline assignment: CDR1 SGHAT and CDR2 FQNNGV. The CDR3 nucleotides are TGTGCCAGCAGCTTAGCGGGCAGGGGGGATGATGAGCAGTTCTTC. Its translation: CASSLAGRGDDEQFF.

The CDR3 coding sequence is TGTGCCAGCAGTCGAACTCAGGGGATAAGTGGCTACACCTTC. Its translation: CASSRTQGISGYTF. The gene calls are TRBV27 and TRBJ1-2, with D perhaps TRBD1 (6 bases). V gave up 5 bases and J gave up 7 bases, with 17 bases separating them. In germline, CDR1 is MNHEY, CDR2 SMNVEV (reference sequence). The CDR3 runs 14 residues.

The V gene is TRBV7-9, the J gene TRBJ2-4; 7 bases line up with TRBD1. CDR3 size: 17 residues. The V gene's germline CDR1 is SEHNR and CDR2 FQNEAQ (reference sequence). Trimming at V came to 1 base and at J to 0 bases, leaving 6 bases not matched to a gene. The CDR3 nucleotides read TGTGCCAGCAGCTTAGGACAGGGACAGCTAGCCAAAAACATTCAGTACTTC. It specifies CASSLGQGQLAKNIQYF.

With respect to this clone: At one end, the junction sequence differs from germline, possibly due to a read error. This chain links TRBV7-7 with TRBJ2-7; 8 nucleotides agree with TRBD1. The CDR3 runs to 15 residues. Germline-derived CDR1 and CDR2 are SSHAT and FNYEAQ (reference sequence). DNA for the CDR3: TGTGCTAGCAGCTTAGGTACAGGGGGTTCCTACGAGCAGTACTTC. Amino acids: CASSLGTGGSYEQYF.